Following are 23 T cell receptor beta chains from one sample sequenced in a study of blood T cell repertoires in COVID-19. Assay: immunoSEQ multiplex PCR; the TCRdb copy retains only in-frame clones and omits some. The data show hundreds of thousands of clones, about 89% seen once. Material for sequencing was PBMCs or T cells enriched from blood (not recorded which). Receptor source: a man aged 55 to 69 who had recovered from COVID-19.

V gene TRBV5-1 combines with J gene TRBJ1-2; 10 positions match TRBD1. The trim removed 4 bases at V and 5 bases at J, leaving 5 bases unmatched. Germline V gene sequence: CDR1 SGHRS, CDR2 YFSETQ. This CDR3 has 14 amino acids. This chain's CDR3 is CASSPRTGGYGYTF. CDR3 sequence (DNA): TGCGCCAGCAGCCCGAGGACAGGGGGATATGGCTACACCTTC.

CDR3 amino acids: CASSLGLAGSGETQYF. The CDR3 region has the DNA TGTGCCAGCAGCCTAGGACTAGCGGGATCGGGTGAGACCCAGTACTTC. This sequence joins TRBV7-3 and TRBJ2-5, with 12 nucleotides matching TRBD2. After removal of 5 bases from V and 5 bases from J, the junction contained 9 bases not matched to a gene. Germline V gene data show CDR1 as SGHTA and CDR2 as FQGTGA. This CDR3 contains 16 residues. Looking up the rest from reference TRBV7-3 and TRBJ2-5 gives the full variable domain: GAGVSQTPSNKVTEKGKYVELRCDPISGHTALYWYRQSLGQGPEFLIYFQGTGAADDSGLPNDRFFAVRPEGSVSTLKIQRTERGDSAVYLCASSLGLAGSGETQYFGPGTRLLVL.

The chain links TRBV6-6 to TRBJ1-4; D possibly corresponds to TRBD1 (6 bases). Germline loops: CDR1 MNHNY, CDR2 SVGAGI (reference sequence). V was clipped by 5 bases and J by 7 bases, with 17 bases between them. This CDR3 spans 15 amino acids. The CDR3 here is CASSPGAPLPEKLFF. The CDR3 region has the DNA TGTGCCAGCAGTCCAGGGGCCCCGCTTCCTGAAAAACTGTTTTTT.

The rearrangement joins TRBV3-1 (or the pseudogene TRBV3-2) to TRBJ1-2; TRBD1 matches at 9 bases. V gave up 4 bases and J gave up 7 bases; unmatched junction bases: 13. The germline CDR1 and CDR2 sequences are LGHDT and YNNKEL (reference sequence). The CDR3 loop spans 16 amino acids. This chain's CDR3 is CASSPLSTGTGPGYTF. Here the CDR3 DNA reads TGTGCCAGCAGCCCCTTAAGCACCGGGACAGGGCCTGGCTACACCTTC.

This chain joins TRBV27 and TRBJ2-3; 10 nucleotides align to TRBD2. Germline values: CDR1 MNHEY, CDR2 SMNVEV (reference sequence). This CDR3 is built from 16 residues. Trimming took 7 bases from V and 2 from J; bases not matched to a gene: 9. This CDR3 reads CASKDLAGAYTDTQYF. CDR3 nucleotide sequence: TGTGCCAGCAAAGATCTAGCGGGGGCCTACACAGATACGCAGTATTTT.

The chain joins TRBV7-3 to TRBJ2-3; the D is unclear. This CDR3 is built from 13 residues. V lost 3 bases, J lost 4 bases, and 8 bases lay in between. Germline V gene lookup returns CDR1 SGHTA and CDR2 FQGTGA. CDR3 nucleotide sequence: TGTGCCAGCAGCTTGGGCGTGCCAGATACGCAGTATTTT. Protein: CASSLGVPDTQYF.

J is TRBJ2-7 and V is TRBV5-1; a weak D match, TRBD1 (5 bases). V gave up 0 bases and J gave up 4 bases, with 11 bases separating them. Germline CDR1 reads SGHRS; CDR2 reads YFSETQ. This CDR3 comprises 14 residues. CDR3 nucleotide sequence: TGCGCCAGCAGCTTGGAAGCAGGGCAATACGAGCAGTACTTC. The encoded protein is CASSLEAGQYEQYF.

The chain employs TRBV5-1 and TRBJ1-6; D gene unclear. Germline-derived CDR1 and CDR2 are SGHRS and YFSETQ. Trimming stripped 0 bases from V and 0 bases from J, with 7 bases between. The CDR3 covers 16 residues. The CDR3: CASSLARSSYNSPLHF. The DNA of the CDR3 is TGCGCCAGCAGCTTGGCCCGCAGCTCCTATAATTCACCCCTCCACTTT.

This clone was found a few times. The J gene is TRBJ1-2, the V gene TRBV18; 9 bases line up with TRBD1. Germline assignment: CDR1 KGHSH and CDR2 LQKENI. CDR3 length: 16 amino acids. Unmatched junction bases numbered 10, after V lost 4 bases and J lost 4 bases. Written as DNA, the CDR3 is TGTGCCAGCTCACAAACCACAGGGGGCGACGGCTATGGCTACACCTTC. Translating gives CASSQTTGGDGYGYTF. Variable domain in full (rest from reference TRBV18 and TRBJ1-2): NAGVMQNPRHLVRRRGQEARLRCSPMKGHSHVYWYRQLPEEGLKFMVYLQKENIIDESGMPKERFSAEFPKEGPSILRIQQVVRGDSAAYFCASSQTTGGDGYGYTFGSGTRLTVV.

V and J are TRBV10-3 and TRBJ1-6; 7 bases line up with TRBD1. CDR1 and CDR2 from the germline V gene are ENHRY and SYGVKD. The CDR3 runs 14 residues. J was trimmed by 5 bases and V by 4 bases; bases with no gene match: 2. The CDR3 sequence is CAISVDRDNSPLHF. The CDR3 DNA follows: TGTGCCATCAGTGTCGACAGGGATAATTCACCCCTCCACTTT.

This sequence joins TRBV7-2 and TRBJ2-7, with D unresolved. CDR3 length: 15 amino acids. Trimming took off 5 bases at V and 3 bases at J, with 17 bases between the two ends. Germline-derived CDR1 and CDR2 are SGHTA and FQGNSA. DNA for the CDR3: TGTGCCAGCAGCGATAACTCGAAAGGAGACTACGAGCAGTACTTC. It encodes CASSDNSKGDYEQYF.

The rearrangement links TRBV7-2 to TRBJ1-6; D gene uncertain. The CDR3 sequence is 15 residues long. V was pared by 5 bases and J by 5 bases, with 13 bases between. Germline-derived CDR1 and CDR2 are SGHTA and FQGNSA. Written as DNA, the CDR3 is TGTGCCAGCAGCCCCGCAGCTAGGAATAATTCACCCCTCCACTTT. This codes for CASSPAARNNSPLHF.

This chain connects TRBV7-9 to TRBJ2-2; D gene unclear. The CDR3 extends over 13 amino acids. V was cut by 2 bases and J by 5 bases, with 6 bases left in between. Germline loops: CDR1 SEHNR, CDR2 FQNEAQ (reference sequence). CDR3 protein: CASSLLETGELFF. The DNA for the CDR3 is TGTGCCAGCAGCTTACTAGAAACCGGGGAGCTGTTTTTT. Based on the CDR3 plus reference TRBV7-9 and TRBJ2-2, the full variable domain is DTGVSQNPRHKITKRGQNVTFRCDPISEHNRLYWYRQTLGQGPEFLTYFQNEAQLEKSRLLSDRFSAERPKGSFSTLEIQRTEQGDSAMYLCASSLLETGELFFGEGSRLTVL.

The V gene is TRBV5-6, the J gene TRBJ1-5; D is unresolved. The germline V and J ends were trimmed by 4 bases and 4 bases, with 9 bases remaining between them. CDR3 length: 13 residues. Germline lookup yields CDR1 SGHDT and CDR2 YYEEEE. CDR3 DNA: TGTGCCAGCAGCCAGGATGGAAATCAGCCCCAGCATTTT. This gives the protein CASSQDGNQPQHF. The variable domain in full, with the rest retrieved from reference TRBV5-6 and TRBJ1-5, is DAGVTQSPTHLIKTRGQQVTLRCSPKSGHDTVSWYQQALGQGPQFIFQYYEEEERQRGNFPDRFSGHQFPNYSSELNVNALLLGDSALYLCASSQDGNQPQHFGDGTRLSIL.

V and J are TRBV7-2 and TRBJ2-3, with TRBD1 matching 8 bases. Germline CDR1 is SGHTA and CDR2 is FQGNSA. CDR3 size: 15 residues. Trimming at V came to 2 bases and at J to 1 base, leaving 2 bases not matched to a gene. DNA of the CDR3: TGTGCCAGCAGCTTACAGGGGGCCGGCACAGATACGCAGTATTTT. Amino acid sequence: CASSLQGAGTDTQYF.

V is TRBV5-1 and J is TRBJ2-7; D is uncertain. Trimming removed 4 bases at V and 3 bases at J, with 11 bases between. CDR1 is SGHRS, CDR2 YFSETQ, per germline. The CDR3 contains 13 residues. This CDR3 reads CASSAQSGYEQYF. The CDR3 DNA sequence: TGCGCCAGCAGCGCCCAATCCGGCTACGAGCAGTACTTC.

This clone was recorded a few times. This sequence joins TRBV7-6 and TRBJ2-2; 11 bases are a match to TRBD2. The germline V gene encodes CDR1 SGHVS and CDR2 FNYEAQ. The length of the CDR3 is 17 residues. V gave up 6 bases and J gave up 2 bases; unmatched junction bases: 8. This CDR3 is CASSFTGTSGNTGELFF. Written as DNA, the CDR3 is TGTGCCAGCAGTTTTACCGGGACTAGCGGAAACACCGGGGAGCTGTTTTTT. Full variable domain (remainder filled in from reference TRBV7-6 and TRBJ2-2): GAGVSQSPRYKVTKRGQDVALRCDPISGHVSLYWYRQALGQGPEFLTYFNYEAQQDKSGLPNDRFSAERPEGSISTLTIQRTEQRDSAMYRCASSFTGTSGNTGELFFGEGSRLTVL.

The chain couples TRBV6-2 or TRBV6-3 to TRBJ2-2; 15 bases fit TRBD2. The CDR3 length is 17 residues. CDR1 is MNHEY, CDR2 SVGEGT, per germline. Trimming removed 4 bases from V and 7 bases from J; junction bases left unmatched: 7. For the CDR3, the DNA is TGTGCCAGCAGTTCGCGGACTAGCGGGAGGGTCGGCGGGGAGCTGTTTTTT. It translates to CASSSRTSGRVGGELFF.

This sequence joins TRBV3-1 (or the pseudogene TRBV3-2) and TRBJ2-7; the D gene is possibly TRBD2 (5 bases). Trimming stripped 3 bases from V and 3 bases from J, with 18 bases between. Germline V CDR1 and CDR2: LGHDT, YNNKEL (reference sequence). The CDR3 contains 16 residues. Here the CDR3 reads CASSHEGPRHGYEQYF. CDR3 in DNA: TGTGCCAGCAGCCACGAGGGCCCAAGACATGGCTACGAGCAGTACTTC.

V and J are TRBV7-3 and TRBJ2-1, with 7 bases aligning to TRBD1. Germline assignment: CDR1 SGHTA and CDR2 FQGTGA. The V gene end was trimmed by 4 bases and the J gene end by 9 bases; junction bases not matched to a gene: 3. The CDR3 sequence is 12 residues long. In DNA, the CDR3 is TGTGCCAGCAGCTCGACAGGGACTGAGCAGTTCTTC. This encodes CASSSTGTEQFF. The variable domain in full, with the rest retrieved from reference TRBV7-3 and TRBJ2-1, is GAGVSQTPSNKVTEKGKYVELRCDPISGHTALYWYRQSLGQGPEFLIYFQGTGAADDSGLPNDRFFAVRPEGSVSTLKIQRTERGDSAVYLCASSSTGTEQFFGPGTRLTVL.

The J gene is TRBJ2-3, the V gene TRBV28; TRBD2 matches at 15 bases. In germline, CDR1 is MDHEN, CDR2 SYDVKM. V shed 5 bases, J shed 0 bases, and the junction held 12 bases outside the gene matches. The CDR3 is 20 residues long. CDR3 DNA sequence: TGTGCCAGCAGTCACACCAGGGGACTAGCGGGAGGCGGGAGCACAGATACGCAGTATTTT. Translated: CASSHTRGLAGGGSTDTQYF.

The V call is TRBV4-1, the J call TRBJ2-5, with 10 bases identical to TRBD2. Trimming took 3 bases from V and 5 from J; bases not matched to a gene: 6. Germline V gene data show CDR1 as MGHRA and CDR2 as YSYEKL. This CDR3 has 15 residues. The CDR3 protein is CASSHSGGTVETQYF. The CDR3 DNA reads TGCGCCAGCAGCCATAGCGGGGGGACGGTTGAGACCCAGTACTTC.

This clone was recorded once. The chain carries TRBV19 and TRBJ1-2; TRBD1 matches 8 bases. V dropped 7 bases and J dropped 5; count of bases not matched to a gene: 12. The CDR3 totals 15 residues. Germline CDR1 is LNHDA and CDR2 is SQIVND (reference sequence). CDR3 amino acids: CASTGAGGVEYGYTF. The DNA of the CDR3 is TGTGCCAGTACCGGGGCAGGGGGCGTAGAATATGGCTACACCTTC.